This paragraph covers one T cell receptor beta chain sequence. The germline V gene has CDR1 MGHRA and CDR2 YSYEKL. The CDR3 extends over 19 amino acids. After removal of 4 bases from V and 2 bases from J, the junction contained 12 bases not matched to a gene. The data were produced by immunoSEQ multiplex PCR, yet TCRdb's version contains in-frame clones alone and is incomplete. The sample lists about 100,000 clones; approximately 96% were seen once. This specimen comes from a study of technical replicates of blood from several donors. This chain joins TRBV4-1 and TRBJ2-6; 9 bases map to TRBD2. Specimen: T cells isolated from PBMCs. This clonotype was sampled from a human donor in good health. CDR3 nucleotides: TGCGCCAGCAGCCGAACAGGTAGCGGGAGTTTTACTGGGGCCAACGTCCTGACTTTC. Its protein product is CASSRTGSGSFTGANVLTF.